This T cell receptor beta chain stems from a study of T cell repertoires in cytomegalovirus infection. Regarding the study as a whole: People with CMV and the relevant HLA were identified by cumulative public TCR beta family frequency.

CDR3 length: 17 residues. The germline V gene encodes CDR1 SGHKS and CDR2 YYEKEE (reference sequence). V dropped 3 bases and J dropped 1 base, with 14 bases sitting between them. From the reads, TCRdb called clonotypes with MiXCR, one entry per CDR3 protein. The repertoire holds around 770,000 distinct CDR3 sequences, with just under 30% as singletons. Comments on this clonotype: Its antigen remains unidentified.

Sequences were derived from cultured CD8+ T cells from PBMCs, sampled from culture after CMV antigen stimulation. The chain employs TRBV5-5 and TRBJ1-6; D not certain. The receptor was isolated from a human donor in good health (CMV status not recorded). Some clones in this sample may be carry-over from other donors' samples. For the CDR3, the DNA is TGTGCCAGCAGCTGGGTGGATAGAGCATCCTATAATTCACCCCTCCACTTT. Translating gives CASSWVDRASYNSPLHF.